These 21 T cell receptor beta chains came from one sample sequenced in a study of early T cells in non-severe SARS-CoV-2 infection. MiXCR was run by TCRdb on the 5' RACE reads, yielding one entry per CDR3 protein. Found here are around 61,000 distinct CDR3 sequences, about 12% of them singletons; the top ten hold 2.5% to 3.5%. The specimen was whole blood. These receptors were obtained from an adult who was a healthcare worker with PCR-confirmed SARS-CoV-2 infection or an uninfected control (not recorded which).

As to this clonotype: A much larger clone sits a single nucleotide away, making a read error possible. No conserved phenylalanine or tryptophan ends this CDR3, so it is likely a read error. The V gene is TRBV6-1, the J gene TRBJ2-1, with TRBD1 identical over 9 bases. The germline V gene encodes CDR1 MNHNS and CDR2 SASEGT. J was trimmed by 10 bases and V by 6 bases; bases with no gene match: 7. CDR3 length equals 13 residues. In DNA, the CDR3 is TGTGCCAGCAGCCCCGGGACAGGGTGGGAGCAGTTCTCC. This encodes CASSPGTGWEQFS.

This clonotype was found many times. The chain recombines TRBV27 with TRBJ2-3, with TRBD1 matching over 8 bases. J lost 4 bases, V lost 4 bases, and 4 bases had no gene match. Germline-derived CDR1 and CDR2 are MNHEY and SMNVEV (reference sequence). The CDR3 spans 14 residues. The CDR3 DNA sequence: TGTGCCAGCAGTTATCGGGACAGGCCAGATACGCAGTATTTT. This encodes CASSYRDRPDTQYF.

Many counts were recorded for this clonotype. The V gene is TRBV29-1, the J gene TRBJ2-5, with D uncertain. CDR3 size: 11 residues. V was clipped by 7 bases and J by 3 bases, with 9 bases between them. Germline V gene data show CDR1 as SQVTM and CDR2 as ANQGSEA. CDR3 in DNA: TGCAGCGGGAAGGGAAAAGAGACCCAGTACTTC. Translation: CSGKGKETQYF.

This clonotype showed up just a few times. The chain uses TRBV5-4 and TRBJ2-5; D perhaps matches TRBD1 (6 bases). Trimming shortened V by 4 bases and J by 0 bases, and 16 bases separated the two germline ends. CDR3 length equals 16 residues. Germline loops: CDR1 SGHNT, CDR2 YYREEE (reference sequence). CDR3 coding DNA: TGTGCCAGCAGCCAAGGAGACAGGTCTAACCAAGAGACCCAGTACTTC. This translates into CASSQGDRSNQETQYF. The full variable domain, rest sourced from reference TRBV5-4 and TRBJ2-5, is ETGVTQSPTHLIKTRGQQVTLRCSSQSGHNTVSWYQQALGQGPQFIFQYYREEENGRGNFPPRFSGLQFPNYSSELNVNALELDDSALYLCASSQGDRSNQETQYFGPGTRLLVL.

This clonotype has at least ten counts. The V and J genes are TRBV2 and TRBJ2-2, with TRBD2 matching over 9 bases. The CDR3 consists of 19 residues. The V gene end was trimmed by 5 bases and the J gene end by 0 bases; junction bases not matched to a gene: 13. The germline gives CDR1 SNHLY, CDR2 FYNNEI. The CDR3 bases are TGTGCCAGCAGTAGAGATAGCGGGGGACTACTCGCGAACACCGGGGAGCTGTTTTTT. Its protein is CASSRDSGGLLANTGELFF.

This clonotype was observed many times. This chain links TRBV20-1 with TRBJ1-3, with 8 nucleotides matching TRBD1. The V gene's germline CDR1 is DFQATT and CDR2 SNEGSKA (reference sequence). The CDR3 runs 16 residues. Unmatched junction bases numbered 9, after V lost 1 base and J lost 4 bases. The DNA for the CDR3 is TGCAGTGCTAGAGCGGGACAGGCAAACGGAGGAAACACCATATATTTT. It encodes CSARAGQANGGNTIYF.

The chain combines TRBV29-1 with TRBJ2-5, with a possible D match to TRBD2 (5 bases). The CDR3 length is 11 residues. Germline-derived CDR1 and CDR2 are SQVTM and ANQGSEA. Trimming left V 4 bases short and J 6 bases short, with 9 bases between. CDR3 region: CSVGRSKTQYF. CDR3 DNA sequence: TGCAGCGTTGGGAGGTCCAAGACCCAGTACTTC.

In nucleotides, the CDR3 is TGCAGCGTTGGTAGGGGCGTGGATCAGCCCCAGCATTTT. It yields the protein CSVGRGVDQPQHF. The chain couples TRBV29-1 to TRBJ1-5, with TRBD1 as a possible D gene (5 bases). This CDR3 has 13 amino acids. The germline V gene encodes CDR1 SQVTM and CDR2 ANQGSEA. The germline V and J ends were trimmed by 4 bases and 5 bases, with 12 bases remaining between them.

There are many counts of this clonotype. The chain combines TRBV10-3 with TRBJ1-1; D remains ambiguous. The CDR3 sequence is 12 residues long. The germline V gene encodes CDR1 ENHRY and CDR2 SYGVKD. V was cut by 4 bases and J by 7 bases, with 10 bases left in between. As DNA, the CDR3 is TGTGCCATCAGTGTCCCAGGAGGTGAAGCTTTCTTT. The encoded protein is CAISVPGGEAFF.

The rearrangement joins TRBV18 to TRBJ1-6; 9 bases map to TRBD1. The ends lost 3 bases at V and 10 bases at J; junction bases unmatched: 7. The germline CDR1 and CDR2 sequences are KGHSH and LQKENI. This CDR3 comprises 15 residues. The CDR3 DNA reads TGTGCCAGCTCACCCCGGGACAGGGCGAACTCACCCCTCCACTTT. Translation: CASSPRDRANSPLHF.

This clonotype came up a few times. The J gene is TRBJ2-1, the V gene TRBV9; 10 bases line up with TRBD2. Trimming cost V 2 bases and J 6 bases; bases outside gene matches: 5. CDR1 SGDLS and CDR2 YYNGEE come from the germline V gene. The CDR3 loop spans 15 amino acids. CDR3 nucleotide sequence: TGTGCCAGCAGCGTCGGACTAGCGGCCACCAATGAGCAGTTCTTC. Translation gives CASSVGLAATNEQFF.

This clonotype has only a few counts. The rearrangement links TRBV5-6 to TRBJ1-2; no definite D call. Germline CDR1 reads SGHDT; CDR2 reads YYEEEE. V lost 0 bases and J 8 bases, leaving 11 bases between the germline ends. The CDR3 length is 13 residues. Here the CDR3 reads CASSLGTLGGYTF. The CDR3 region has the DNA TGTGCCAGCAGCTTGGGCACCCTAGGAGGCTACACCTTC. The complete variable domain, with remaining parts taken from reference TRBV5-6 and TRBJ1-2, reads DAGVTQSPTHLIKTRGQQVTLRCSPKSGHDTVSWYQQALGQGPQFIFQYYEEEERQRGNFPDRFSGHQFPNYSSELNVNALLLGDSALYLCASSLGTLGGYTFGSGTRLTVV.

Ten or more counts support this clonotype. The rearrangement links TRBV27 to TRBJ2-3; 9 bases are shared with TRBD2. The CDR3 extends over 16 amino acids. J gave up 7 bases and V 6 bases, and 14 bases lay outside the gene matches. CDR1 and CDR2 from the germline V gene are MNHEY and SMNVEV (reference sequence). CDR3 in DNA: TGTGCCAGCAGCCCCATGGGTAGCGGGAGTTCTCATACGCAGTATTTT. It encodes CASSPMGSGSSHTQYF.

This clonotype appeared many times. V usage is TRBV29-1 and J usage is TRBJ2-3; D call uncertain. Germline CDR1 reads SQVTM; CDR2 reads ANQGSEA. The CDR3 has 8 amino acids. The DNA for the CDR3 is TGCAGGGGGGATACGCAGTATTTT. It codes for CRGDTQYF.

The chain employs TRBV28 and TRBJ2-1; TRBD1 matches at 11 bases. V gave up 4 bases and J gave up 4 bases; unmatched junction bases: 6. The CDR3 is 16 amino acids. Germline V gene lookup returns CDR1 MDHEN and CDR2 SYDVKM. The CDR3 region has the DNA TGTGCCAGCAGTTGGGCCGGGACAGGGGGTTACAATGAGCAGTTCTTC. This codes for CASSWAGTGGYNEQFF.

Only a few counts were recorded for this clonotype. The chain employs TRBV27 and TRBJ1-2; 8 nucleotides align to TRBD1. CDR1 MNHEY and CDR2 SMNVEV come from the germline V gene (reference sequence). The CDR3 sequence is 15 residues long. Germline trimming cut 3 bases from V and 4 bases from J; bases unmatched to any gene: 7. This CDR3 is CASSFTGGRGYGYTF. Written as DNA, the CDR3 is TGTGCCAGCAGTTTTACAGGGGGACGCGGCTATGGCTACACCTTC.

The sample holds many counts of this clonotype. This chain uses TRBV7-3 with TRBJ2-6; TRBD2 aligns across 8 bases. The CDR3 contains 17 residues. Germline CDR1 is SGHTA and CDR2 is FQGTGA. Trimming removed 3 bases from V and 1 base from J; junction bases left unmatched: 5. CDR3 amino acids: CASSFGTSGSGANVLTF. The CDR3 DNA reads as TGTGCCAGCAGCTTTGGGACTAGTGGGTCTGGGGCCAACGTCCTGACTTTC.

A remark on this clonotype: Possible read error: a much larger clone is one base away. The rearrangement uses TRBV28 and TRBJ1-2; 7 bases line up with TRBD1. This CDR3 comprises 10 residues. Germline-derived CDR1 and CDR2 are MDHEN and SYDVKM. V gave up 10 bases and J gave up 12 bases; unmatched junction bases: 8. CDR3 in DNA: TGTGCCACTAGGGACAGTTCGAACACCTTC. Its protein is CATRDSSNTF.

This sequence joins TRBV27 and TRBJ2-3; D is undetermined. Trimming stripped 6 bases from V and 6 bases from J, with 10 bases between. Germline values: CDR1 MNHEY, CDR2 SMNVEV (reference sequence). The CDR3 runs 12 residues. The CDR3 nucleotides read TGTGCCAGCAGCCCCAGCCCCGATACGCAGTATTTT. Residues: CASSPSPDTQYF.

This clonotype was observed at least ten times. This chain links TRBV20-1 with TRBJ2-1; 10 positions match TRBD2. This CDR3 comprises 14 residues. V lost 6 bases and J lost 6; bases outside the gene matches: 8. Germline values: CDR1 DFQATT, CDR2 SNEGSKA (reference sequence). CDR3 amino acids: CSAASGRDGNEQFF. CDR3 nucleotide sequence: TGCAGTGCAGCGAGCGGGAGGGACGGCAATGAGCAGTTCTTC.

The J gene is TRBJ2-7, the V gene TRBV3-1; maybe TRBD1 (6 bases). The CDR3 length is 11 residues. The germline gives CDR1 LGHDT, CDR2 YNNKEL (reference sequence). The V end lost 4 bases, the J end lost 7 bases, and 8 bases lay between the germline ends. This CDR3 reads CASSRGREQYF. The CDR3 nucleotides are TGTGCCAGCAGCCGGGGGCGGGAGCAGTACTTC.